This entry is about one TCR beta chain. Trimming stripped 11 bases from V and 0 bases from J, with 7 bases between. This CDR3 comprises 12 residues. Germline V lookup: CDR1 SEHNR, CDR2 FQNEAQ (reference sequence). This entry comes from a study of spatial heterogeneity in lung cancer. Study summary: On average, each unique TCR and UMI combination appeared more than ten times in raw reads.

TCRdb re-analysed the 5' RACE reads in MiXCR, keeping a single row per CDR3 protein. The sample lists more than 80,000 distinct CDR3 sequences, about an eighth occurring once. Time point in this sample: sample taken at primary tumor resection. Samples were obtained from some 70 donors, all untreated early-stage non-small cell lung cancer patients. Unsorted whole RNA from tumor, nontumor lung or frozen PBMC underwent sequencing. The sample here was PBMCs, taken at surgery. This TCR derives from a male donor with early-stage non-small cell lung cancer. This rearrangement joins TRBV7-9 to TRBJ1-4; D is undetermined. As DNA, the CDR3 is TGTGCCCTGGATGCAACTAATGAAAAACTGTTTTTT. As protein: CALDATNEKLFF.